The 29 T cell receptor beta chains listed next were all sequenced from one sample in a study of shared clonotypes between healthy human individuals. Method: immunoSEQ multiplex PCR; TCRdb's copy keeps in-frame clones and lacks some. The sample shows around 2,000,000 clones, over 85% of them seen only once. As defined, naive CD8 cells were CD45RO-negative and positively selected for CCR7, with terminally differentiated effector memory CD45RA+ cells excluded. The sequencing sample was made of naive CD8+ T cells sorted from blood. The receptors originated from a man between 18 and 29 years old in good health.

The rearrangement joins TRBV4-1 to TRBJ1-1; 10 bases are a match to TRBD1. J lost 6 bases, V lost 3 bases, and 10 bases had no gene match. The CDR3 runs to 16 residues. The germline gives CDR1 MGHRA, CDR2 YSYEKL. The chain's CDR3 is CASSHGQGEGVAEAFF. In DNA, the CDR3 is TGCGCCAGCAGCCACGGACAGGGGGAGGGGGTCGCTGAAGCTTTCTTT.

This clone was seen a single time. CDR3 DNA sequence: TGTGCCAGCAGTCCCCGAGGGGGGGGTTGGGACGAGCAGTACTTC. It specifies CASSPRGGGWDEQYF. This sequence joins TRBV28 and TRBJ2-7, with a possible D match to TRBD2 (7 bases). The germline CDR1 and CDR2 sequences are MDHEN and SYDVKM. V shed 5 bases and J shed 5 bases, with 19 bases lying between them. This CDR3 is 15 amino acids long.

This chain uses TRBV6-1 with TRBJ2-7; D is perhaps TRBD1 or TRBD2 (5 bases each). CDR3 length: 13 residues. The V end was cut by 7 bases, the J end by 3 bases, with 13 bases between. Germline V gene sequence: CDR1 MNHNS, CDR2 SASEGT. The CDR3 DNA sequence: TGTGCCAGCAAGGGGACGGGTTTCTACGAGCAGTACTTC. Protein: CASKGTGFYEQYF.

V is TRBV7-2 and J is TRBJ1-5; D is unclear. With 7 bases removed from V and 3 bases from J, the gap between germline ends came to 13 bases. Looked up from germline, CDR1 is SGHTA and CDR2 is FQGNSA. The CDR3 has 14 amino acids. The CDR3 region has the DNA TGTGCCAGCACCGTCGGCTCCTCCAATCAGCCCCAGCATTTT. It is translated as CASTVGSSNQPQHF.

V gene TRBV28 combines with J gene TRBJ2-4, with D possibly called TRBD1 or TRBD2 (6 bases each). The CDR3 contains 15 residues. V was cut by 3 bases and J by 6 bases, with 15 bases left in between. CDR1 MDHEN and CDR2 SYDVKM come from the germline V gene. CDR3 DNA sequence: TGTGCCAGCAGTTTGGGCCCCGGGGGCCTAAACATTCAGTACTTC. Protein: CASSLGPGGLNIQYF.

The gene calls are TRBV18 and TRBJ2-7; unclear D gene. Trimming cost V 2 bases and J 2 bases, with 7 bases left between them. The CDR3 extends over 13 amino acids. CDR1 KGHSH and CDR2 LQKENI come from the germline V gene. The CDR3 DNA sequence: TGTGCCAGCTCACCAAGGGAAACCTACGAGCAGTACTTC. The encoded protein is CASSPRETYEQYF.

V gene TRBV6-1 combines with J gene TRBJ2-7, with D possibly being TRBD1 (6 bases). Trimming removed 0 bases at V and 2 bases at J, with 11 bases between. This CDR3 is 15 amino acids long. From germline, CDR1 is MNHNS and CDR2 SASEGT. CDR3 nucleotides: TGTGCCAGCAGTGAAGCGGACAGCGCAACCTACGAGCAGTACTTC. It encodes CASSEADSATYEQYF.

The genes are TRBV9 and TRBJ1-1; D uncertain. The CDR3 runs to 14 residues. Germline CDR1 SGDLS, CDR2 YYNGEE. Deletions cut 4 bases from V and 2 bases from J, with 12 bases between. CDR3 sequence reads: CASSPEAGNTEAFF. DNA for the CDR3: TGTGCCAGCAGCCCAGAGGCCGGAAACACTGAAGCTTTCTTT.

The V and J genes are TRBV28 and TRBJ2-1; 10 bases match TRBD1. V dropped 8 bases and J dropped 14; count of bases not matched to a gene: 12. Per germline, CDR1 MDHEN and CDR2 SYDVKM. The CDR3 has 13 residues. The DNA of the CDR3 is TGTGCCAGCGAAGGGACAGGGGCGATCGGGGAGTTCTTC. This gives the protein CASEGTGAIGEFF.

This sequence joins TRBV9 and TRBJ2-7; the D gene is possibly TRBD2 (6 bases). The CDR3 is 13 amino acids. Germline CDR1 and CDR2: SGDLS and YYNGEE. Between the trimmed V and J ends, which lost 2 bases and 5 bases, there was a span of 11 bases. The CDR3 DNA sequence: TGTGCCAGCAGCGTTTGGGGGGATGACGAGCAGTACTTC. It specifies CASSVWGDDEQYF.

This chain joins TRBV6-9 and TRBJ2-5; TRBD1 aligns across 7 bases. Germline loops: CDR1 MNHGY, CDR2 SVAAGI. V lost 6 bases, J lost 1 base, and 35 bases stayed unmatched. This CDR3 is 24 amino acids long. Here the CDR3 reads CASSLPPPLSDRDPAKDFQETQYF. The CDR3 DNA reads TGTGCCAGCAGCCTCCCCCCTCCCCTATCCGACAGGGACCCCGCGAAGGACTTCCAAGAGACCCAGTACTTC.

The chain recombines TRBV2 with TRBJ2-7, with D unresolved. CDR1 and CDR2 (germline): SNHLY, FYNNEI. V was shortened by 6 bases and J by 3 bases, with 12 bases between the two germline ends. CDR3 length equals 13 residues. CDR3 loop: CASSAIDNYEQYF. The CDR3 DNA reads as TGTGCCAGCAGCGCAATAGATAACTACGAGCAGTACTTC.

The rearrangement joins TRBV10-3 to TRBJ2-7, with D tentatively TRBD1 (6 bases). The ends were cut back, 2 bases at V and 6 bases at J, with 14 bases in the middle. CDR3 length equals 14 residues. In germline, CDR1 is ENHRY, CDR2 SYGVKD. CDR3 nucleotides: TGTGCCATCAGTGAGCTCGACCAGGGGCTCGAGCAGTACTTC. This translates into CAISELDQGLEQYF.

The chain is built from TRBV27 and TRBJ2-7; D unclear. CDR1 is MNHEY, CDR2 SMNVEV, per germline (reference sequence). This CDR3 has 15 residues. V dropped 5 bases and J dropped 2 bases, with 16 bases sitting between them. CDR3 residues: CASSPQGFGTYEQYF. DNA for the CDR3: TGTGCCAGCAGTCCGCAAGGGTTTGGGACCTACGAGCAGTACTTC.

The CDR3 loop is CASSLSSNEQFF. The CDR3 region has the DNA TGTGCCAGCAGCTTGTCTAGCAATGAGCAGTTCTTC. The chain couples TRBV5-8 to TRBJ2-1; D gene ambiguous. The CDR3 covers 12 residues. V was clipped by 1 base and J by 6 bases, with 5 bases between them. The germline V gene has CDR1 SGHTS and CDR2 YDEGEE.

The chain employs TRBV12-5 and TRBJ2-7, with 7 positions matching TRBD1. V gave up 1 base and J gave up 5 bases; unmatched junction bases: 17. CDR1 and CDR2 (germline): LGHNT, FRNRAP. The CDR3 spans 18 residues. The DNA for the CDR3 is TGTGCTAGTGGTTTGGCGCCAACCGGGACAGTTAGGGTAGACGAGCAGTACTTC. Its protein is CASGLAPTGTVRVDEQYF.

The genes are TRBV28 and TRBJ2-5; 12 nucleotides line up with TRBD2. The CDR3 runs to 14 residues. J lost 2 bases, V lost 8 bases, and 3 bases had no gene match. The germline V gene has CDR1 MDHEN and CDR2 SYDVKM. The CDR3 DNA follows: TGTGCCAGCGGGACTAGCGGGCCGCAAGAGACCCAGTACTTC. Translating it yields CASGTSGPQETQYF.

The CDR3 nucleotides are TGCGCCAGCAGCCCGGGCGAGACAGGCCGCCACGAGCAGTACTTC. Its translation is CASSPGETGRHEQYF. The chain couples TRBV4-1 to TRBJ2-7; D is perhaps TRBD1 (6 bases). V gave up 4 bases and J gave up 5 bases, with 18 bases separating them. From germline, CDR1 is MGHRA and CDR2 YSYEKL. There are 15 residues in the CDR3.

V gene TRBV7-2 combines with J gene TRBJ2-1; D is uncertain. Trimming shortened V by 1 base and J by 9 bases, and 4 bases separated the two germline ends. The CDR3 extends over 11 amino acids. Germline V gives CDR1 SGHTA, CDR2 FQGNSA. The CDR3 coding sequence is TGTGCCAGCAGCTTAGAAGGTGAGCAGTTCTTC. This gives the protein CASSLEGEQFF.

In this sample, this clone turned up once. The V and J genes are TRBV6-6 and TRBJ1-1; D remains ambiguous. Germline V gene lookup returns CDR1 MNHNY and CDR2 SVGAGI (reference sequence). The CDR3 length is 15 residues. V was pared by 10 bases and J by 5 bases, with 23 bases between. The CDR3 here is CAITPSPGSGTEAFF. CDR3 bases: TGTGCCATTACGCCCTCCCCGGGGTCGGGAACTGAAGCTTTCTTT.

V usage is TRBV7-9 and J usage is TRBJ2-2, with 9 nucleotides matching TRBD2. Germline CDR1 is SEHNR and CDR2 is FQNEAQ (reference sequence). The CDR3 has 15 amino acids. V lost 4 bases to trimming and J lost 5 bases; unmatched junction nucleotides: 5. The chain's CDR3 is CASSSRTSGTGELFF. CDR3 bases: TGTGCCAGCAGCTCTCGCACTAGCGGGACCGGGGAGCTGTTTTTT.

A single count supports this clone. The V call is TRBV27, the J call TRBJ2-7; D uncertain. Trimming took off 8 bases at V and 5 bases at J, with 7 bases between the two ends. Germline-derived CDR1 and CDR2 are MNHEY and SMNVEV (reference sequence). The CDR3 consists of 10 residues. The chain's CDR3 is CASGVHEQYF. For the CDR3, the DNA is TGTGCCAGCGGGGTTCACGAGCAGTACTTC.

The chain recombines TRBV9 with TRBJ2-7, with 9 bases identical to TRBD2. With V trimmed by 3 bases and J by 2 bases, 6 bases remained unmatched. Germline V gene data show CDR1 as SGDLS and CDR2 as YYNGEE. This CDR3 is 15 amino acids long. For the CDR3, the DNA is TGTGCCAGCAGCGCTGGGACTAGCAATCCCTACGAGCAGTACTTC. This translates into CASSAGTSNPYEQYF.

V is TRBV27 and J is TRBJ2-7, with 10 bases that match TRBD1. The CDR3 runs 14 residues. V trimming: 4 bases; J trimming: 4 bases; junction bases outside the gene matches: 4. The V gene's germline CDR1 is MNHEY and CDR2 SMNVEV (reference sequence). CDR3 amino acids: CASSWPGQGYEQYF. CDR3 DNA sequence: TGTGCCAGCAGTTGGCCGGGACAGGGGTACGAGCAGTACTTC.

J is TRBJ2-5 and V is TRBV5-1; 9 bases are shared with TRBD1. The trim removed 2 bases at V and 5 bases at J, leaving 4 bases unmatched. Germline V gene lookup returns CDR1 SGHRS and CDR2 YFSETQ. This CDR3 comprises 14 residues. CDR3 bases: TGCGCCAGCAGCTTCGAGGACAGGGGCGAGACCCAGTACTTC. This gives the protein CASSFEDRGETQYF.

V usage is TRBV27 and J usage is TRBJ2-6; the D is unclear. The CDR3 is 17 amino acids. Trimming left V 0 bases short and J 2 bases short, with 11 bases between. CDR1 is MNHEY and CDR2 is SMNVEV in the germline V gene (reference sequence). This chain's CDR3 is CASSLSIIQAGANVLTF. DNA of the CDR3: TGTGCCAGCAGTTTATCGATAATCCAGGCTGGGGCCAACGTCCTGACTTTC. Variable domain in full (rest from reference TRBV27 and TRBJ2-6): EAQVTQNPRYLITVTGKKLTVTCSQNMNHEYMSWYRQDPGLGLRQIYYSMNVEVTDKGDVPEGYKVSRKEKRNFPLILESPSPNQTSLYFCASSLSIIQAGANVLTFGAGSRLTVL.

The genes are TRBV2 and TRBJ2-2, with D unresolved. The CDR3 contains 13 residues. V lost 5 bases to trimming and J lost 3 bases, with 7 bases between them. Looked up from germline, CDR1 is SNHLY and CDR2 is FYNNEI. CDR3 region: CASSLTYTGELFF. The CDR3 region has the DNA TGTGCCAGCAGTTTGACCTACACCGGGGAGCTGTTTTTT.

This chain joins TRBV9 and TRBJ2-2, with 7 bases matching TRBD2. V shed 0 bases, J shed 4 bases, and the junction held 9 bases outside the gene matches. Per germline, CDR1 SGDLS and CDR2 YYNGEE. The CDR3 runs 17 residues. CDR3 protein: CASSVAWEGRATGELFF. The DNA for the CDR3 is TGTGCCAGCAGCGTAGCTTGGGAGGGGAGGGCCACCGGGGAGCTGTTTTTT.

The V and J genes are TRBV6-5 and TRBJ1-1, with D maybe TRBD1 (6 bases). This CDR3 region has 15 residues. Germline-derived CDR1 and CDR2 are MNHEY and SVGAGI. Trimming took 3 bases from V and 1 from J, leaving 12 bases between them. For the CDR3, the DNA is TGTGCCAGCAGTTATTACTCAGGGGAGAACACTGAAGCTTTCTTT. It translates to CASSYYSGENTEAFF.